Reported below is one TCR beta chain. For the second PCR, which ran for roughly 7 to 11 cycles, a sample-barcoded 5' primer and a J-beta primer mix were used. TCRdb called the 5' RACE reads again in MiXCR, with one record for every CDR3 protein. Of about 1.1 million distinct CDR3 sequences listed, about two fifths are singletons. Germline CDR1 is LNHNV and CDR2 is YYDKDF (reference sequence). Trimming pared 5 bases from V and 1 base from J, leaving 13 bases between. The CDR3 has 15 amino acids. The source of the sample is a study of blood T cells in healthy people across ages. Sequencing was done on a sample of blood. This chain links TRBV15 with TRBJ2-3, with D perhaps assigned TRBD1 or TRBD2 (5 bases each). This TCR was sampled from a man aged 18 to 29 in good health. CDR3 sequence: CATSGAPGRTDTQYF. For the CDR3, the DNA is TGTGCCACCAGCGGCGCACCGGGGCGCACAGATACGCAGTATTTT.